Listed below are T cell receptor beta chains from one sample, sequenced in a study of blood T cell repertoires in COVID-19. Assay: immunoSEQ multiplex PCR; the TCRdb copy retains only in-frame clones and omits some. The sample consists of some 150,000 clones, 70% to 85% of them appearing once. Sequenced: PBMCs or T cells enriched from blood (not recorded which). The source is a man aged 50 or older who had recovered from COVID-19. CDR3s include the opening cysteine and the closing phenylalanine or tryptophan. D genes are given only for firm matches. Clone sizes are given selectively: once, few, many, or a class where the clone is expanded.

V: TRBV7-8; J: TRBJ1-2; D: NA; size: NA; DNA: TGTGCCAGCAGCTTAAGTCTCGGTATCTATGGCTACACCTTC; CDR3: CASSLSLGIYGYTF
V: TRBV11-3; J: TRBJ2-2; D: TRBD1; size: NA; DNA: TGTGCCAGCAGCTTGCAGGGGACAGCCAACACCGGGGAGCTGTTTTTT; CDR3: CASSLQGTANTGELFF
V: TRBV30; J: TRBJ1-4; D: NA; size: NA; DNA: TGTGCCTGGAGAAAGCGGGGGCGCCGCGAAAAACTGTTTTTT; CDR3: CAWRKRGRREKLFF
V: TRBV7-8; J: TRBJ1-1; D: NA; size: NA; DNA: TGTGCCAGCAGCTTAGGAGCCGGGAACACTGAAGCTTTCTTT; CDR3: CASSLGAGNTEAFF
V: TRBV28; J: TRBJ1-6; D: TRBD1; size: once; DNA: TGTGCCAGCAGCGGGACAGTCTATTCACCCCTCCACTTT; CDR3: CASSGTVYSPLHF
V: TRBV2; J: TRBJ2-4; D: NA; size: NA; DNA: TGTGCCAGCAGTGGTGACAGATACATTCAGTACTTC; CDR3: CASSGDRYIQYF
V: TRBV19; J: TRBJ1-3; D: NA; size: NA; DNA: TGTGCCAGTAGTGAACAGATCTCTGGAAACACCATATATTTT; CDR3: CASSEQISGNTIYF
V: TRBV11-3; J: TRBJ2-2; D: NA; size: NA; DNA: TGTGCCAGCAGCTTAGTTCGCCTAGGCGGAGGCGGGGAGCTGTTTTTT; CDR3: CASSLVRLGGGGELFF
V: TRBV19; J: TRBJ1-1; D: NA; size: few; DNA: TGTGCCAGTAGTACGCAGAGCCAGGGGACTGAAGCTTTCTTT; CDR3: CASSTQSQGTEAFF
V: TRBV18; J: TRBJ1-1; D: NA; size: NA; DNA: TGTGCCAGCTCAGCGTCCACAGGGTATAACACTGAAGCTTTCTTT; CDR3: CASSASTGYNTEAFF
V: TRBV27; J: TRBJ2-3; D: TRBD2; size: NA; DNA: TGTGCCAGCAGTCACCCCCGGGTTAGCGGGGGCACTAGCACAGATACGCAGTATTTT; CDR3: CASSHPRVSGGTSTDTQYF
V: TRBV7-8; J: TRBJ1-1; D: TRBD1; size: NA; DNA: TGTGCCAGCAGCCCCGGGACAGGGGGCGCGAGAACTGAAGCTTTCTTT; CDR3: CASSPGTGGARTEAFF
V: TRBV13; J: TRBJ2-1; D: TRBD2; size: NA; DNA: TGTGCCAGCAGCTTAACCCCCTCGGGGGGGCTCCACAATGAGCAGTTCTTC; CDR3: CASSLTPSGGLHNEQFF
V: TRBV7-9; J: TRBJ1-3; D: TRBD1; size: NA; DNA: TGTGCCAGCAGCCATCGGACAGGGTTTGGAAACACCATATATTTT; CDR3: CASSHRTGFGNTIYF
V: TRBV5-4; J: TRBJ2-1; D: NA; size: NA; DNA: TGTGCCAGCACTACCCCCGACAGGCGTACCATGGTCTTC; CDR3: CASTTPDRRTMVF
V: TRBV28; J: TRBJ1-2; D: TRBD1; size: NA; DNA: TGTGCCGCGTCACAGGGGGGCTATGGCTACACCTTC; CDR3: CAASQGGYGYTF